The clone carrying this TCR beta chain appeared a few times. The data were taken from a study of blood T cell repertoires in COVID-19. Study summary: The analysed material was cDNA or gDNA that came from T cells, B-cell-depleted T cells, or PBMCs.

Per the study methods: Amplification of reference gene primers provided the estimated nucleated cell counts. Assay: immunoSEQ multiplex PCR; the TCRdb copy retains only in-frame clones and omits some. The V and J calls and the clone size are those of that table, but D and trimming were determined from the DNA. The sample includes about 260,000 clones, more than 80% of them seen just once. The CDR3 extends over 15 amino acids. Trimming cost V 4 bases and J 6 bases; bases outside gene matches: 7. Per germline, CDR1 LGHDT and CDR2 YNNKEL (reference sequence). Which cohort a participant joined came from the clinical history participants gave.

This TCR derives from a woman aged 18 to 35 who had recovered from COVID-19. Sample: PBMCs or T cells enriched from blood (not recorded which). V and J are TRBV3-1 (or the pseudogene TRBV3-2) and TRBJ2-2, with 8 positions matching TRBD2. CDR3 region: CASSPGTSWAGELFF. As DNA, the CDR3 is TGTGCCAGCAGCCCCGGGACTAGTTGGGCCGGGGAGCTGTTTTTT.